This TCR beta chain came from a study of radiation and T cells in renal cell carcinoma. Study-wide points: Compared with controls, irradiated tumors showed greater TCR clonality. Sampling covered only about 1 g of each tumor.

Generated by immunoSEQ multiplex PCR, the TCRdb table keeps only in-frame clones and is missing some. There are approximately 9,300 clones in the sample; approximately 60% occur only once, and 14% lies in the top ten. Germline V gene lookup returns CDR1 SGHTA and CDR2 FQGTGA. This CDR3 region has 15 residues. V lost 4 bases and J lost 1, with 13 bases in between. The treatment: treatment-naive control, cytoreductive nephrectomy. Control tumor donors were a few females and around 11 males, median age approximately 50 years. Concerning this clone itself: What it binds is not known.

Sample: tumor tissue, taken from a patient whose treatment was nephrectomy without radiotherapy. V gene TRBV7-3 combines with J gene TRBJ1-1; D unclear. The sequence came from a man in his 60s with renal cell carcinoma. The CDR3 DNA is TGTGCCAGCAGCTCCCCGAGACAAGGGAACACTGAAGCTTTCTTT. Translation: CASSSPRQGNTEAFF.